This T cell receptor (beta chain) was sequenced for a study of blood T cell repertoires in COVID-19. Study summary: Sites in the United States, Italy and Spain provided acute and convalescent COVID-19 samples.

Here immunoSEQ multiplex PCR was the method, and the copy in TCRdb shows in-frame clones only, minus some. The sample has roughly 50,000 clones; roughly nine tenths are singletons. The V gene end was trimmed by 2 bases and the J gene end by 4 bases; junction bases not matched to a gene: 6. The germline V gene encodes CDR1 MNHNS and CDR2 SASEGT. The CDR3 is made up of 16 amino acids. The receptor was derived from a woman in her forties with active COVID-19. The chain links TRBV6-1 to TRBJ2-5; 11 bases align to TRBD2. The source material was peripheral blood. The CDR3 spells CASSELLAGGRETQYF. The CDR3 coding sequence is TGTGCCAGCAGTGAACTTCTAGCGGGAGGTAGAGAGACCCAGTACTTC.